This TCR beta chain was identified during a study of shared clonotypes between healthy human individuals. The V segment lost 5 bases and the J segment 2 bases; nucleotides outside the gene matches: 9. Germline lookup yields CDR1 SEHNR and CDR2 FQNEAQ (reference sequence). The CDR3 is 18 residues long. Only in-frame clones appear in the TCRdb table, and some are missing; sequencing was by immunoSEQ multiplex PCR. The data hold about 1 million clones, with approximately 70% observed a single time. This receptor was taken from a man aged 18 to 29 in good health. The source material was memory CD4+ T cells sorted from blood. Subset given: CD45RA-negative fraction. The V and J genes are TRBV7-9 and TRBJ2-6, with 10 bases fitting TRBD1. The CDR3 DNA reads as TGTGCCAGCAGCCCAGGGACAGGGGATTCCCCTGGGGCCAACGTCCTGACTTTC. It codes for CASSPGTGDSPGANVLTF.